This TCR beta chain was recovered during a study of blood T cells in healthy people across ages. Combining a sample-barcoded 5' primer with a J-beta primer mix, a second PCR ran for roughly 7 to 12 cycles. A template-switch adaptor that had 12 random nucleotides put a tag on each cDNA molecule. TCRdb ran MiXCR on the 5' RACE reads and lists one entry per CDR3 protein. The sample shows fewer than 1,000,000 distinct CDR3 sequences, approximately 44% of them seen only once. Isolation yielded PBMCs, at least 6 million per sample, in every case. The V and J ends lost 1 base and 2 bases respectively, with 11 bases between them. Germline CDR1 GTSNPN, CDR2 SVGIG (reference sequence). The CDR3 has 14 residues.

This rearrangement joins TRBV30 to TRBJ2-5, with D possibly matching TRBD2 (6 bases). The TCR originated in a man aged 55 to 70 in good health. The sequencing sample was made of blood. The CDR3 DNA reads TGTGCCTGGAGTGCGGGACTGGCTCAAGAGACCCAGTACTTC. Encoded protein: CAWSAGLAQETQYF.